This T cell receptor beta chain was recovered during a study of graft-versus-host responses after intestinal transplantation. TCRdb's copy holds only in-frame clones and misses some; the assay was immunoSEQ multiplex PCR. The sample gives 20,000 to 25,000 clones, around three quarters of which show up once; under 4% is in the top ten. From the graft tissue, intraepithelial and lamina propria lymphocytes were released through processing. The specimen comprised ileum tissue, sampled 12 days after intestinal transplant. This clonotype was sampled from a human patient who received an intestinal transplant, so some T cells may come from the graft donor.

The CDR3 region is CASSPGGAQYF. The CDR3 DNA reads as TGTGCCAGCAGCCCGGGGGGCGCGCAGTATTTT. The chain couples TRBV9 to TRBJ2-3; a weak D match, TRBD2 (7 bases). The V gene's germline CDR1 is SGDLS and CDR2 YYNGEE. Trimming took 4 bases from V and 10 from J, leaving 10 bases between them. The CDR3 has 11 residues. Complete variable domain (other parts from reference TRBV9 and TRBJ2-3): DSGVTQTPKHLITATGQRVTLRCSPRSGDLSVYWYQQSLDQGLQFLIQYYNGEERAKGNILERFSAQQFPDLHSELNLSSLELGDSALYFCASSPGGAQYFGPGTRLTVL.